This T cell receptor beta chain was sequenced during a study of cytomegalovirus exposure and HLA in healthy donors. Study-wide points: Being indistinguishable, some V segments were excluded, TRBV6-2 and TRBV6-3 among them. The number of N-insertions in an Asian-associated ancestry cluster was reportedly below the approximately 700-donor mean in a later analysis.

This clone was counted between two and nine times. Its antigen is undetermined. V gave up 4 bases and J gave up 8 bases; unmatched junction bases: 9. This CDR3 comprises 15 residues. Germline V CDR1 and CDR2: MNHNY, SVGAGI (reference sequence). A multiplex PCR was run with 60 Vbeta primers and 13 Jbeta primers. Some clones are missing from TCRdb's copy, which holds only in-frame ones; the method was immunoSEQ multiplex PCR. The sample gives 160,000 or so clones, more than 75% of which show up once; more than 1.3% is in the top ten. Material: PBMCs. This TCR came from a male donor in good health and CMV-seronegative. The chain combines TRBV6-6 with TRBJ1-4, with 8 bases fitting TRBD1. The CDR3 loop is CASSSAQGEREKLFF. CDR3 sequence (DNA): TGTGCCAGCAGTTCCGCACAGGGGGAGAGGGAAAAACTGTTTTTT.